One TCR beta chain is described in this entry. What it recognizes is unknown. 13 Jbeta primers and 60 Vbeta primers were used for the PCR. Using immunoSEQ multiplex PCR, the repertoire was profiled, and TCRdb retains in-frame clones only, with some absent. The data show approximately 160,000 clones, approximately 77% seen once. Nominally healthy donors provided the samples, though records likely missed some immune exposures. The data belong to a study of cytomegalovirus exposure and HLA in healthy donors. Whole-study results and caveats: High sensitivity and specificity were reportedly achieved when the classifier diagnosed cytomegalovirus status. Associated with cytomegalovirus, according to the listing, were 164 TCR beta chains. Researchers reported from a later analysis that most CMV-associated TCR beta chains appeared HLA-restricted.

Sequencing used PBMCs. The TCR comes from a male donor in good health and CMV-seropositive.

The CDR3 DNA follows: TGCGCCAGCAGCTTGGACATATACTACGAGCAGTACTTC. It codes for CASSLDIYYEQYF. The chain links TRBV5-1 to TRBJ2-7; D uncertain. The CDR3 is made up of 13 amino acids. Germline CDR1 is SGHRS and CDR2 is YFSETQ. V was clipped by 0 bases and J by 3 bases, with 7 bases between them.